The clone carrying this TCR beta chain was seen a handful of times. Its antigen is undetermined. CD4+ naive, central memory, regulatory and stem cell-like memory cells were sorted via CD45RO/CCR7/CD25/CD127/CD95/CD27. Purities in excess of 95% were seen in all sorted populations. The record originates from a study of beta chain features in type 1 diabetes. General study points: A possible short-template PCR bias applies equally to patients and controls. For Type 1 diabetes patients, all four CD4+ subsets carried TCRB CDR3s that were moderately but significantly shorter. Relative to healthy donors, patients appeared to have naive, central memory and Treg TCRB repertoires that were more similar.

The investigators reverse transcribed all of the isolated RNA, so they sequenced expressed TCRB transcripts. The table came from immunoSEQ multiplex PCR; TCRdb's copy has only in-frame clones and leaves some out. The sample consists of about 740,000 clones, around 15% of them appearing once. The V gene end was trimmed by 6 bases and the J gene end by 2 bases; junction bases not matched to a gene: 4. Germline CDR1 is SGHAT and CDR2 is FQNNGV. The CDR3 is made up of 13 amino acids. The TCR sequence derives from a man younger than 35 with type 1 diabetes. V and J are TRBV11-2 and TRBJ2-7, with TRBD1 matching over 7 bases. The sample was naive CD4+ T cells from blood. The CDR3 DNA sequence: TGTGCCAGCAGTCACGGACAGGCCTACGAGCAGTACTTC. Encoded protein: CASSHGQAYEQYF.